This entry describes one T cell receptor beta chain. Its antigen is not known. This sample's TCRbeta library carried unique molecular identifier barcodes. MiXCR, applied by TCRdb to the PCR reads, yields one record per CDR3 protein. The sample gives some 450,000 distinct CDR3 sequences, 43% of which show up once; 27% is in the top ten. This sample is part of a study of T-cell reconstitution after alpha-beta-depleted transplantation in children. Findings of the study overall: Reports say that about two months after transplant, the alpha-beta T cells came out of several hundred graft clones that had expanded. Hyperexpanded clones declined; after one year, newly produced T cells mostly supplied diversity. Recipient T cells and thymic progenitors that survived gave rise to the high TCRbeta diversity observed at day 60 in some patients.

The CDR3 is 15 residues long. Germline assignment: CDR1 SGHTS and CDR2 YDEGEE. V trimming: 3 bases; J trimming: 3 bases; junction bases outside the gene matches: 4. V usage is TRBV5-8 and J usage is TRBJ2-3, with 10 positions matching TRBD2. The clonotype was recovered from a girl aged 2 to 9 with aplastic anemia, due to receive a stem cell transplant. The sequencing here drew on PBMCs, taken before TCRalphabeta/CD19-depleted stem cell transplant. The CDR3 protein is CASSSSGSLTDTQYF. As DNA, the CDR3 is TGTGCCAGCAGCTCTAGCGGGAGTTTAACAGATACGCAGTATTTT.